Below, 25 T cell receptor beta chains from the same sample are listed, as sequenced in a study of beta chain features in type 1 diabetes. Reverse transcribing all isolated RNA meant expressed TCRB transcripts were sequenced. Data came from immunoSEQ multiplex PCR; TCRdb stores just in-frame clones and leaves some out. In the table there are about 930,000 clones, 15% to 20% of which are singletons. Sequencing was carried out using naive CD4+ T cells from blood. Receptor source: a woman between 18 and 29 years old in good health.

This clone was detected only a few times. This chain connects TRBV7-2 to TRBJ2-1, with 8 bases matching TRBD1. CDR3 size: 17 residues. Germline V gives CDR1 SGHTA, CDR2 FQGNSA. The J segment lost 1 base and the V segment lost 5 bases, leaving 10 bases of the junction unmatched. CDR3: CASSQTGTGYSYNEQFF. Here the CDR3 DNA reads TGTGCCAGCAGCCAGACCGGGACAGGCTATTCCTACAATGAGCAGTTCTTC.

This clone has just a few counts. The CDR3 here is CASSLDSGRLNEQFF. In DNA form, the CDR3 reads TGTGCCAGCAGCTTAGACAGCGGGAGGCTTAATGAGCAGTTCTTC. The chain carries TRBV11-3 and TRBJ2-1, with TRBD2 identical over 9 bases. The CDR3 loop spans 15 amino acids. J was trimmed by 7 bases and V by 0 bases; bases with no gene match: 4. The V gene's germline CDR1 is SGHNT and CDR2 YENEEA.

This clone was seen more than once but under ten times. The chain combines TRBV19 with TRBJ2-1; 8 nucleotides align to TRBD1. V shed 1 base, J shed 10 bases, and the junction held 12 bases outside the gene matches. CDR1 is LNHDA, CDR2 SQIVND, per germline (reference sequence). This CDR3 contains 16 residues. CDR3 DNA: TGTGCCAGTAGTATAGTAGGGCAGGGGGCCGCTTTGGAGCAGTTCTTC. This encodes CASSIVGQGAALEQFF.

This chain links TRBV4-2 with TRBJ1-5; 9 positions agree with TRBD1. Germline trimming cut 0 bases from V and 9 bases from J; bases unmatched to any gene: 9. The germline CDR1 and CDR2 sequences are LGHNA and YNFKEQ. This CDR3 is 16 amino acids long. CDR3 amino acids: CASSQEPGQGVWPQHF. The CDR3 nucleotides are TGTGCCAGCAGCCAAGAACCGGGACAGGGAGTCTGGCCCCAGCATTTT.

This clone was counted between two and nine times. V and J are TRBV11-1 and TRBJ1-1; D unresolved. Germline CDR1 is SGHAT and CDR2 is FQDESV (reference sequence). There are 13 residues in the CDR3. Between the trimmed V and J ends, which lost 6 bases and 0 bases, there was a span of 8 bases. CDR3 coding DNA: TGTGCCAGCAGACTCGGGATGAACACTGAAGCTTTCTTT. Translating it yields CASRLGMNTEAFF. Full variable domain (rest looked up from reference TRBV11-1 and TRBJ1-1): EAEVAQSPRYKITEKSQAVAFWCDPISGHATLYWYRQILGQGPELLVQFQDESVVDDSQLPKDRFSAERLKGVDSTLKIQPAELGDSAMYLCASRLGMNTEAFFGQGTRLTVV.

The chain recombines TRBV11-2 with TRBJ2-1; 11 nucleotides agree with TRBD2. V shed 5 bases, J shed 0 bases, and the junction held 3 bases outside the gene matches. This CDR3 spans 16 amino acids. Germline V lookup: CDR1 SGHAT, CDR2 FQNNGV. The CDR3 coding sequence is TGTGCCAGCAGCCCAACTAGCGGGAGCTCCTACAATGAGCAGTTCTTC. The encoded protein is CASSPTSGSSYNEQFF.

There are a few counts of this clone. The chain couples TRBV7-9 to TRBJ2-7; 9 bases map to TRBD1. The CDR3 has 15 residues. From germline, CDR1 is SEHNR and CDR2 FQNEAQ (reference sequence). V lost 5 bases and J lost 1; bases outside the gene matches: 6. The CDR3 reads CASSRTGVRSYEQYF. The DNA for the CDR3 is TGTGCCAGCAGCCGGACAGGGGTAAGGTCCTACGAGCAGTACTTC.

This clone was recorded a few times. The rearrangement joins TRBV15 to TRBJ1-5; TRBD1 matches at 7 bases. V shed 2 bases and J 11 bases; nucleotides not matched to a gene: 9. The germline V gene encodes CDR1 LNHNV and CDR2 YYDKDF (reference sequence). This CDR3 has 14 residues. The CDR3: CATSRQGVGMAQHF. For the CDR3, the DNA is TGTGCCACCAGCAGACAGGGGGTGGGGATGGCCCAGCATTTT.

V gene TRBV7-8 combines with J gene TRBJ2-5; possibly TRBD1 for D (5 bases). V was cut by 2 bases and J by 0 bases, with 13 bases left in between. The length of the CDR3 is 16 residues. The germline CDR1 and CDR2 sequences are SGHVS and FQNEAQ. DNA for the CDR3: TGTGCCAGCAGCTTATCTGGGGCTACCAACCAAGAGACCCAGTACTTC. Its protein is CASSLSGATNQETQYF.

This clone was seen only a few times. The chain has TRBV7-9 and TRBJ2-6, with D maybe TRBD1 (6 bases). The CDR3 spans 19 residues. Trimming left V 1 base short and J 0 bases short, with 16 bases between. Germline values: CDR1 SEHNR, CDR2 FQNEAQ (reference sequence). As DNA, the CDR3 is TGTGCCAGCAGCTTAGTGCGGCAGGGGCCGGGCTCTGGGGCCAACGTCCTGACTTTC. Translating gives CASSLVRQGPGSGANVLTF. The variable domain in full, completed from reference TRBV7-9 and TRBJ2-6, reads DTGVSQNPRHKITKRGQNVTFRCDPISEHNRLYWYRQTLGQGPEFLTYFQNEAQLEKSRLLSDRFSAERPKGSFSTLEIQRTEQGDSAMYLCASSLVRQGPGSGANVLTFGAGSRLTVL.

This clone was seen more than once but under ten times. This sequence joins TRBV29-1 and TRBJ1-4, with D unclear. Germline CDR1 SQVTM, CDR2 ANQGSEA. The CDR3 is 14 amino acids. V was clipped by 0 bases and J by 3 bases, with 8 bases between them. As DNA, the CDR3 is TGCAGCGTTGAAGAGGACTCAGCTAATGAAAAACTGTTTTTT. It translates to CSVEEDSANEKLFF.

This clone was seen more than once but under ten times. J is TRBJ2-3 and V is TRBV7-2; 9 bases match TRBD2. The CDR3 runs to 15 residues. Per the germline V gene, CDR1 is SGHTA and CDR2 is FQGNSA. V lost 3 bases to trimming and J lost 7 bases; unmatched junction nucleotides: 8. Here the CDR3 reads CASSFVAGGPHTQYF. As DNA, the CDR3 is TGTGCCAGCAGCTTTGTTGCGGGAGGGCCACATACGCAGTATTTT.

This chain uses TRBV6-5 with TRBJ2-7, with 9 bases identical to TRBD1. CDR3 length: 13 residues. The trim removed 6 bases at V and 6 bases at J, leaving 6 bases unmatched. Per the germline V gene, CDR1 is MNHEY and CDR2 is SVGAGI. The DNA of the CDR3 is TGTGCCAGCAGCCGGACAGGGGTGCTCGAGCAGTACTTC. The encoded protein is CASSRTGVLEQYF.

The chain has TRBV29-1 and TRBJ1-5; 7 nucleotides match TRBD1. Trimming took 4 bases from V and 6 from J; bases not matched to a gene: 6. The CDR3 contains 13 residues. Germline lookup yields CDR1 SQVTM and CDR2 ANQGSEA. This CDR3 is CSVATGRTQPQHF. The DNA of the CDR3 is TGCAGCGTTGCGACAGGGAGGACTCAGCCCCAGCATTTT.

This rearrangement joins TRBV6-5 to TRBJ2-3, with no clear D. This CDR3 comprises 12 residues. The V end was cut by 9 bases, the J end by 4 bases, with 11 bases between. CDR1 and CDR2 (germline): MNHEY, SVGAGI. The CDR3 DNA reads as TGTGCCAGTCTAGGAGCGCCAGATACGCAGTATTTT. This translates into CASLGAPDTQYF.

The chain has TRBV25-1 and TRBJ2-7; D unresolved. Germline V gene lookup returns CDR1 MGHDK and CDR2 SYGVNS. V was clipped by 3 bases and J by 0 bases, with 12 bases between them. The CDR3 runs to 15 residues. The CDR3: CASSDRTRGSYEQYF. In DNA form, the CDR3 reads TGTGCCAGCAGTGATCGGACCAGAGGCTCCTACGAGCAGTACTTC.

This clone turned up a few times. V and J are TRBV2 and TRBJ2-7; TRBD2 matches at 11 bases. J gave up 3 bases and V 10 bases, and 5 bases lay outside the gene matches. This CDR3 has 13 amino acids. CDR1 is SNHLY, CDR2 FYNNEI, per germline. In DNA form, the CDR3 reads TGTGCCATACGACTAGCGGGAATCTACGAGCAGTACTTC. This codes for CAIRLAGIYEQYF.

The V and J genes are TRBV6-1 and TRBJ1-2, with unresolved D. CDR1 is MNHNS and CDR2 is SASEGT in the germline V gene. The CDR3 is 14 amino acids. The ends were cut back, 1 base at V and 4 bases at J, with 10 bases in the middle. CDR3 DNA sequence: TGTGCCAGCAGTGAAGGGGTAGGACCCTATGGCTACACCTTC. Translation gives CASSEGVGPYGYTF.

This clone has more than one count but fewer than ten. The chain couples TRBV7-9 to TRBJ1-1; D remains ambiguous. The length of the CDR3 is 14 residues. In germline, CDR1 is SEHNR, CDR2 FQNEAQ (reference sequence). The V gene lost 5 bases and the J gene lost 1 base, with 11 bases spanning the gap. CDR3 residues: CASSPRATNTEAFF. The CDR3 nucleotides read TGTGCCAGCAGCCCCCGTGCGACGAACACTGAAGCTTTCTTT.

V is TRBV11-2 and J is TRBJ2-7; 8 bases match TRBD1. V was clipped by 6 bases and J by 8 bases; unmatched bases: 6. The germline V gene encodes CDR1 SGHAT and CDR2 FQNNGV. CDR3 size: 12 residues. The CDR3 DNA is TGTGCCAGCAGTCAGACAGGGGTAAAGCAGTACTTC. Translating it yields CASSQTGVKQYF.

This sequence joins TRBV4-3 and TRBJ2-2; the D call may be TRBD1 or TRBD2 (6 bases each). Germline-derived CDR1 and CDR2 are LGHNA and YSLEER. V lost 4 bases to trimming and J lost 4 bases, with 25 bases between them. CDR3 length equals 19 residues. The CDR3 DNA reads as TGCGCCAGCAGCCTGGGGGGCCGTAGCAAGGGGTCGAGCACCGGGGAGCTGTTTTTT. Amino acids: CASSLGGRSKGSSTGELFF.

The chain is built from TRBV2 and TRBJ1-3; D possibly corresponds to TRBD1 (5 bases). Deletions cut 8 bases from V and 1 base from J, with 12 bases between. CDR1 and CDR2 from the germline V gene are SNHLY and FYNNEI. This CDR3 region has 14 residues. In DNA, the CDR3 is TGTGCCAGCCGGGACTCCATTTCTGGAAACACCATATATTTT. Translated: CASRDSISGNTIYF.

The rearrangement uses TRBV15 and TRBJ2-2; no clear D. Trimming removed 0 bases at V and 1 base at J, with 6 bases between. This CDR3 contains 15 residues. The germline gives CDR1 LNHNV, CDR2 YYDKDF (reference sequence). In DNA form, the CDR3 reads TGTGCCACCAGCAGAGATCCCGGGAACACCGGGGAGCTGTTTTTT. The encoded protein is CATSRDPGNTGELFF.

This clone has only a few counts. The chain has TRBV6-9 and TRBJ2-5, with TRBD1 as a possible D gene (6 bases). CDR1 is MNHGY and CDR2 is SVAAGI in the germline V gene. The CDR3 totals 15 residues. V was trimmed by 7 bases and J by 3 bases, leaving 18 bases between them. For the CDR3, the DNA is TGTGCCAGCATTTCACCGCTGCAGGGGAAAGAGACCCAGTACTTC. Its protein product is CASISPLQGKETQYF.

Of note for this clone: Other DNA sequences in this sample translate to the same CDR3. The chain links TRBV28 to TRBJ2-2, with TRBD2 matching 12 bases. After removal of 6 bases from V and 2 bases from J, the junction contained 4 bases not matched to a gene. Germline CDR1 MDHEN, CDR2 SYDVKM. The CDR3 sequence is 16 residues long. The CDR3 reads CASSLGLAGNTGELFF. In DNA form, the CDR3 reads TGTGCCAGCAGCTTGGGACTAGCGGGTAACACCGGGGAGCTGTTTTTT.